Listed below are T cell receptor beta chains from one sample, sequenced in a study of T cell responses to AZD1222 COVID-19 vaccine. Libraries were prepared by immunoSEQ multiplex PCR; TCRdb keeps only in-frame clonotypes and omits some of them. The sample yields approximately 150,000 clones, 80% to 90% seen once. This sample comprised peripheral blood, obtained on day 0 of AZD1222 vaccination. Receptor source: an adult in good health. CDR3s include the opening cysteine and the closing phenylalanine or tryptophan. The order of the fields is clone size, CDR3 length, V gene, J gene, D gene, CDR3 protein, CDR3 DNA. The D gene is left open where the match is weak. Rows give clone size only sometimes, using once, few, many, or a class for an expanded clone.

.	14	TRBV9	TRBJ2-3	.	CASSVAGTTDTQYF	TGTGCCAGCAGCGTAGCCGGGACGACAGATACGCAGTATTTT
.	15	TRBV6-6	TRBJ1-1	TRBD1	CASSYSNRGWGEAFF	TGTGCCAGCAGTTACTCCAACAGGGGATGGGGGGAAGCTTTCTTT
.	14	TRBV5-6	TRBJ1-3	.	CASSWGPTGNTIYF	TGTGCCAGCAGCTGGGGACCGACTGGAAACACCATATATTTT
few	14	TRBV6-2/TRBV6-3	TRBJ1-1	TRBD1	CASSYEGAYTEAFF	TGTGCCAGCAGTTACGAGGGGGCCTACACTGAAGCTTTCTTT
.	14	TRBV14	TRBJ2-7	.	CASSPGGISYEQYF	TGTGCCAGCAGCCCGGGGGGCATCTCCTACGAGCAGTACTTC
.	13	TRBV10-2	TRBJ1-6	.	CASSPGGNSPLHF	TGCGCCAGCAGTCCGGGGGGAAATTCACCCCTCCACTTT
.	15	TRBV3-1/TRBV3-2	TRBJ1-2	TRBD1	CASSQEQGASYGYTF	TGTGCCAGCAGCCAAGAACAGGGGGCGTCGTATGGCTACACCTTC
once	21	TRBV28	TRBJ2-1	TRBD2	CAATFILKGGRVLGSYNEQFF	TGTGCCGCCACTTTCATTTTGAAGGGCGGGAGGGTACTAGGCTCCTACAATGAGCAGTTCTTC
.	14	TRBV25-1	TRBJ2-3	TRBD2	CASRQAGGTDTQYF	TGTGCCAGCAGACAAGCGGGAGGCACTGATACGCAGTATTTT
.	12	TRBV5-8	TRBJ1-2	.	CASRRTVDGYTF	TGTGCCAGCCGAAGGACAGTTGATGGCTACACCTTC
.	15	TRBV4-3	TRBJ2-7	.	CASSQGLRNSYEQYF	TGCGCCAGCAGCCAAGGATTACGTAACTCCTACGAGCAGTACTTC
.	16	TRBV6-6	TRBJ2-3	TRBD2	CASSYGVIAGADTQYF	TGTGCCAGCAGTTACGGCGTGATAGCGGGAGCAGATACGCAGTATTTT
.	15	TRBV5-4	TRBJ1-1	.	CASSPFGQPNTEAFF	TGTGCCAGCAGCCCATTCGGACAGCCGAACACTGAAGCTTTCTTT
once	15	TRBV2	TRBJ1-5	TRBD1	CASSAEGTGGQPQHF	TGTGCCAGCAGTGCCGAAGGGACAGGAGGTCAGCCCCAGCATTTT
.	15	TRBV2	TRBJ1-1	.	CASSPGLGGNTEAFF	TGTGCCAGCAGCCCCGGGCTGGGGGGAAACACTGAAGCTTTCTTT
.	14	TRBV7-9	TRBJ2-5	.	CASSPEHYQETQYF	TGTGCCAGCAGCCCCGAACACTATCAAGAGACCCAGTACTTC
.	14	TRBV11-2	TRBJ2-7	TRBD2	CASSSLAGLYEQYF	TGTGCCAGCAGCTCACTAGCGGGCTTATACGAGCAGTACTTC
.	14	TRBV7-6	TRBJ1-1	.	CASSLNPPNTEAFF	TGTGCCAGCAGCTTAAACCCACCGAACACTGAAGCTTTCTTT
.	18	TRBV28	TRBJ1-6	.	CASSSQTEAGSYNSPLHF	TGTGCCAGCAGTTCCCAGACGGAAGCGGGCTCCTATAATTCACCCCTCCACTTT
.	16	TRBV12-2	TRBJ1-3	.	CAPRWVAEGRRNTIYF	TGTGCTCCAAGGTGGGTGGCCGAGGGACGGAGAAACACCATATATTTT
.	16	TRBV6-5	TRBJ1-3	.	CASSYNRWGRGNTIYF	TGTGCCAGCAGTTACAATAGGTGGGGGAGAGGAAACACCATATATTTT
.	14	TRBV13	TRBJ2-7	TRBD1	CASSLGTGGSEQYF	TGTGCCAGCAGCCTGGGGACAGGGGGAAGCGAGCAGTACTTC
.	16	TRBV9	TRBJ1-3	.	CASSRGRGSEGNTIYF	TGTGCCAGTTCCCGGGGTCGAGGGTCTGAGGGAAACACCATATATTTT
.	15	TRBV3-1/TRBV3-2	TRBJ2-5	.	CASSQKPPGGETQYF	TGTGCCAGCAGCCAAAAACCTCCCGGGGGAGAGACCCAGTACTTC
.	17	TRBV28	TRBJ2-1	TRBD2	CATCGLAGALPNNEQFF	TGTGCCACGTGTGGACTAGCGGGAGCCCTCCCTAACAATGAGCAGTTCTTC
few	15	TRBV19	TRBJ2-1	.	CASSPRQSLYNEQFF	TGTGCCAGTAGTCCAAGACAGTCCCTATACAATGAGCAGTTCTTC
.	15	TRBV19	TRBJ2-5	TRBD1	CASSIGQAASETQYF	TGTGCCAGTAGTATTGGACAGGCTGCTTCGGAGACCCAGTACTTC
.	16	TRBV7-6	TRBJ1-2	TRBD1	CASSSLLTGGNYGYTF	TGTGCCAGCAGCTCCCTACTGACAGGGGGAAACTATGGCTACACCTTC
.	15	TRBV4-3	TRBJ1-2	.	CASSQTTGLLQGYTF	TGCGCCAGCAGCCAAACAACAGGGTTGCTGCAAGGCTACACCTTC
.	15	TRBV11-1	TRBJ2-5	.	CASSSTGSPRGTQYF	TGTGCCAGCAGTTCCACAGGGTCTCCGCGGGGGACCCAGTACTTC
.	14	TRBV27	TRBJ1-5	.	CASGDGGSNQPQHF	TGTGCCAGCGGAGATGGTGGGAGCAATCAGCCCCAGCATTTT
.	14	TRBV5-4	TRBJ1-1	.	CASSRLSQGTEAFF	TGTGCCAGCAGCAGACTATCCCAGGGGACTGAAGCTTTCTTT
.	16	TRBV5-1	TRBJ2-3	TRBD2	CASSLVAGGLPDTQYF	TGCGCCAGCAGCTTAGTAGCGGGGGGTCTCCCAGATACGCAGTATTTT
.	15	TRBV4-2	TRBJ1-3	.	CASSQAGRTGNTIYF	TGTGCCAGCAGCCAAGCAGGAAGAACTGGAAACACCATATATTTT
.	14	TRBV19	TRBJ1-3	.	CASSLTEAGNTIYF	TGTGCCAGTAGTTTGACAGAAGCTGGAAACACCATATATTTT
once	15	TRBV6-1	TRBJ1-1	.	CASSELPGVWTEAFF	TGTGCCAGCAGTGAGCTGCCCGGGGTGTGGACTGAAGCTTTCTTT